This T cell receptor beta chain was captured in a study of identical twins. Germline V lookup: CDR1 GTSNPN, CDR2 SVGIG (reference sequence). This CDR3 comprises 15 residues. Trimming pared 3 bases from V and 5 bases from J, leaving 16 bases between. Findings and limits, study-wide: Excess low generation probability was seen in twin-shared out-of-frame alpha sequences. Partly confounded zero-insertion analyses could result from invariant MAIT and iNKT cells.

Each cDNA held unique molecular identifiers, and template switching gave it a universal primer site. TCRdb called the 5' RACE reads again in MiXCR, with one record for every CDR3 protein. The table has around 480,000 distinct CDR3 sequences, around an eighth seen once; the top ten hold 0.95% to 1%. This clonotype has just a few counts. The antigen remains unidentified. The sample also formed part of further work on yellow fever vaccine responses in identical twins. That work adds: Reported findings indicate that twins' vaccine T cell responses seemed partially convergent, partially personalized.

The clonotype was recovered from a woman younger than 30 in good health. The specimen was CD4+ T cells sorted from blood. The chain couples TRBV30 to TRBJ1-4; D gene unclear. The CDR3 DNA reads as TGTGCCTGGAGCGCCGTGTCACTTCCAAATGAAAAACTGTTTTTT. It yields the protein CAWSAVSLPNEKLFF.